The TCR beta chain under discussion was sequenced for a study of shared clonotypes between healthy human individuals. Study-level information: Three plates each covered CD4 naive and memory; CD8 naive two, CD8 memory one. General observations from the study: For naive CD4 cells, roughly 4.8% of clonotypes were shared across a few donors. On the whole, naive subsets had larger estimated richness than memory subsets had.

CCR7-negative CD45RA+ TemRA cells were pooled with CD45RO+ cells for CD8 memory. The data were produced by immunoSEQ multiplex PCR, yet TCRdb's version contains in-frame clones alone and is incomplete. This sample carries around 320,000 clones, about nine tenths of them seen once, and the ten largest clones take around 16%. Germline CDR1 and CDR2: ENHRY and SYGVKD. CDR3 length: 15 residues. Trimming took 11 bases from V and 6 from J, leaving 25 bases between them. Worth noting for this clone: Antigen specificity is unknown.

Sequencing used memory CD8+ T cells sorted from blood. Subset reported: CD45RO+ cells pooled with CCR7-negative TemRA cells. The sequence derives from a man between 18 and 35 years old in good health. This sequence joins TRBV10-3 and TRBJ2-5, with D maybe TRBD2 (6 bases). CDR3 nucleotide sequence: TGTGCCTTCAAAGGTTTGGCAGGAGGGTCGAAGACCCAGTACTTC. This translates into CAFKGLAGGSKTQYF.